This record concerns one T cell receptor (beta chain) sequence. Between the trimmed V and J ends, which lost 0 bases and 8 bases, there was a span of 17 bases. The CDR3 contains 15 residues. Germline CDR1 SGHRS, CDR2 YFSETQ. The protocol was immunoSEQ multiplex PCR, while the TCRdb copy is restricted to in-frame clones and leaves out a portion. The sample includes roughly 450,000 clones, 90% seen only once; the top ten take roughly 0.66%. The sample comes from a study of blood T cell repertoires in COVID-19. The sequenced sample consisted of PBMCs or T cells enriched from blood (not recorded which). The source is a man between 18 and 29 years old who had recovered from COVID-19. The chain combines TRBV5-1 with TRBJ1-1, with D tentatively TRBD1 (6 bases). CDR3 in amino acids: CASSLAVGGRGEAFF. In nucleotides, the CDR3 is TGCGCCAGCAGCTTGGCAGTAGGGGGTCGTGGCGAAGCTTTCTTT.